This T cell receptor beta chain was retrieved from a study of T cells after yellow fever vaccination. The V segment lost 5 bases and the J segment 2 bases; nucleotides outside the gene matches: 6. The length of the CDR3 is 14 residues. Germline V CDR1 and CDR2: SGHVS, FNYEAQ. Study-wide points: Post-booster repertoires contained most primary-vaccination clones again (about 96% CD4, less than 90% CD8). It was a small share of clonotypes that appeared in both CD4 and CD8 compartments.

It was through 5'RACE template switching that TCR cDNA was made, with a universal primer site and UMIs added. TCRdb re-called the 5' RACE reads through MiXCR, storing one row per CDR3 protein. The sample shows 350,000 or so distinct CDR3 sequences, about 7.8% of them seen only once. As regards this clonotype: Its antigen is undetermined. One base away lies a much larger clone, so this may be a sequencing read error.

The sample consisted of PBMCs, taken roughly 47 days after the first yellow fever vaccination. The rearrangement joins TRBV7-6 to TRBJ2-7; 7 nucleotides line up with TRBD1. The sequence derives from a man between 18 and 29 years old who received the YFV17D yellow fever vaccine. The CDR3 DNA follows: TGTGCCAGCAGCCACCCGGACAGGCCCTACGAGCAGTACTTC. It translates to CASSHPDRPYEQYF.